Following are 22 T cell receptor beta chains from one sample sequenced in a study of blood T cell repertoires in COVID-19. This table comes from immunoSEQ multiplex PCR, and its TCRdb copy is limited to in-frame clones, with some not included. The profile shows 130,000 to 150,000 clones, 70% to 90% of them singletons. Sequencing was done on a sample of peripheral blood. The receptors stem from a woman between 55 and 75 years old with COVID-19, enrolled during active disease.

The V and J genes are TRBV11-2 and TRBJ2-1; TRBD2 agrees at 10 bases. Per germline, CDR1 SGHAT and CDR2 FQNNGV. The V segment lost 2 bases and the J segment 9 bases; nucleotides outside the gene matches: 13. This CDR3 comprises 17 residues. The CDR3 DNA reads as TGTGCCAGCAGCTTACTATCGGCTAGCGGGGGCTGGGGTGAGCAGTTCTTC. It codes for CASSLLSASGGWGEQFF.

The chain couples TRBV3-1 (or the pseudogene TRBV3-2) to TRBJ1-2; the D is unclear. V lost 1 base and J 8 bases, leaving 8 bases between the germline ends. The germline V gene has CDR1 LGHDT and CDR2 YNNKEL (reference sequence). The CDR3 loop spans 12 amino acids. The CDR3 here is CASSQGARGYTF. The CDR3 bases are TGTGCCAGCAGCCAAGGGGCAAGGGGCTACACCTTC.

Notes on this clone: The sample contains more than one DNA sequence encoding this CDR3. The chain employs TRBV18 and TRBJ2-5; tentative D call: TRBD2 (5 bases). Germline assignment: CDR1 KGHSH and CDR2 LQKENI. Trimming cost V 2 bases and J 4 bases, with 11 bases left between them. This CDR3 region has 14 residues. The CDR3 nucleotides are TGTGCCAGCTCACCAAGAGGGTCAGGAGAGACCCAGTACTTC. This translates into CASSPRGSGETQYF.

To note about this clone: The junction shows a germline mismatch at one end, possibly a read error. Here the CDR3 reads CASRLAGEGVYTF. The CDR3 nucleotides read TGTGCCAGCAGATTAGCGGGGGAGGGGGTCTACACCTTC. This chain connects TRBV11-2 to TRBJ1-2; D perhaps matches TRBD1 (6 bases). This CDR3 has 13 residues. Germline V gene data show CDR1 as SGHAT and CDR2 as FQNNGV. The full variable domain, in which reference TRBV11-2 and TRBJ1-2 provide the parts outside the CDR3, is EAGVAQSPRYKIIEKRQSVAFWCNPISGHATLYWYQQILGQGPKLLIQFQNNGVVDDSQLPKDRFSAERLKGVDSTLKIQPAKLEDSAVYLCASRLAGEGVYTFGSGTRLTVV.

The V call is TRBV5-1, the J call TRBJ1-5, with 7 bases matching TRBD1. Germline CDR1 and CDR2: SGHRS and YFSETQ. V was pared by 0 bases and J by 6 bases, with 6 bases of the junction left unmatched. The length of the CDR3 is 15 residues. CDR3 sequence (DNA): TGCGCCAGCAGCTTGGCTGGGACAGTGGGTCAGCCCCAGCATTTT. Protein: CASSLAGTVGQPQHF.

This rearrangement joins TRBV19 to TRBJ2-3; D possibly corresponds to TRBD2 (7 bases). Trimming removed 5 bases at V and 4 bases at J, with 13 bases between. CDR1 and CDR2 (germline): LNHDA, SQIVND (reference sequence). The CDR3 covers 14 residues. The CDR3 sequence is CASSLGGRADTQYF. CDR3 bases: TGTGCCAGTAGTCTCGGGGGGCGGGCAGATACGCAGTATTTT.

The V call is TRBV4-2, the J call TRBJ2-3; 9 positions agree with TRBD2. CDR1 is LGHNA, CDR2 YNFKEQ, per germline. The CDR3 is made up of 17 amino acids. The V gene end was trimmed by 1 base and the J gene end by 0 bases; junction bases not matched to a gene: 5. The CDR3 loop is CASSQGSGGHSTDTQYF. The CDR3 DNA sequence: TGTGCCAGCAGCCAAGGGAGCGGGGGGCATAGCACAGATACGCAGTATTTT.

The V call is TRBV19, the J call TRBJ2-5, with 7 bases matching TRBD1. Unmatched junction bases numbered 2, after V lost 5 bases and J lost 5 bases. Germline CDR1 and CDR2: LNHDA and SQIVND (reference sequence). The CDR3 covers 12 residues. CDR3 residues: CASSLDRETQYF. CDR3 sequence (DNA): TGTGCCAGTAGTTTGGACAGGGAGACCCAGTACTTC.

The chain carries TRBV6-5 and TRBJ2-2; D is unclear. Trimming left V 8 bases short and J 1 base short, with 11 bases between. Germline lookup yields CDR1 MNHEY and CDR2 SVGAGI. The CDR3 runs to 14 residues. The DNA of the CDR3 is TGTGCCAGCGGTATTCCGGTGAACACCGGGGAGCTGTTTTTT. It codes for CASGIPVNTGELFF.

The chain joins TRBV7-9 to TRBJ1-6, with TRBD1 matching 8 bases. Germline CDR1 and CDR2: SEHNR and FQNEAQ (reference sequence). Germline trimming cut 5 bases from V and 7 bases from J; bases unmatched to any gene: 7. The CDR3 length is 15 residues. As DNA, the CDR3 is TGTGCCAGCAGCAGCAGGACAGGGAAGAATTCACCCCTCCACTTT. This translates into CASSSRTGKNSPLHF.

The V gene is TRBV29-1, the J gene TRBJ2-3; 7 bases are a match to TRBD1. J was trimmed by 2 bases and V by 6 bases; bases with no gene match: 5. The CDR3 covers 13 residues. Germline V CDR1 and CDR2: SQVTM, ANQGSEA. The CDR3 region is CSVGQENTDTQYF. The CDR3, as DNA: TGCAGCGTAGGACAGGAGAACACAGATACGCAGTATTTT.

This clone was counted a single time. Here the CDR3 DNA reads TGTGCCAGCAGTGATTGGCAGACAGGCCCCTACGAGCAGTACTTC. As protein: CASSDWQTGPYEQYF. The chain links TRBV2 to TRBJ2-7; possible D gene TRBD1, 6 bases. The length of the CDR3 is 15 residues. The germline CDR1 and CDR2 sequences are SNHLY and FYNNEI. Trimming removed 3 bases at V and 2 bases at J, with 14 bases between.

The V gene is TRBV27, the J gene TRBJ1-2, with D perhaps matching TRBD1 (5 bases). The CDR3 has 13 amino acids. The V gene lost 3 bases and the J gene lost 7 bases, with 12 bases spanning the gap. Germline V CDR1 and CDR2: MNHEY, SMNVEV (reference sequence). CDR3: CASSLGGFGGYTF. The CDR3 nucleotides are TGTGCCAGCAGTTTGGGGGGATTCGGTGGCTACACCTTC.

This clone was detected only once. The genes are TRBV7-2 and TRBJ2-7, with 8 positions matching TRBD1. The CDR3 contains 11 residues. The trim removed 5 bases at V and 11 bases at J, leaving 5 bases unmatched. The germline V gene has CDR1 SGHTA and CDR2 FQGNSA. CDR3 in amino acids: CASSPDREEYF. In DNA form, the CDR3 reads TGTGCCAGCAGCCCGGACAGGGAGGAGTACTTC.

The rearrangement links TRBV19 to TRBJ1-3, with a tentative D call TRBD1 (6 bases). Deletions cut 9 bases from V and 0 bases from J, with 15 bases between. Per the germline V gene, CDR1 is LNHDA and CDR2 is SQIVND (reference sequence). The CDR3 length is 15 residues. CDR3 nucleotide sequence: TGTGCCAGCAGAGGACAGCCCCACTCTGGAAACACCATATATTTT. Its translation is CASRGQPHSGNTIYF.

Written as DNA, the CDR3 is TGTGCCAGTAGCCAACAGTTAAGACAGGGAGGCACCTTC. Translating gives CASSQQLRQGGTF. The genes are TRBV19 and TRBJ1-2; TRBD1 aligns across 7 bases. The trim removed 6 bases at V and 13 bases at J, leaving 14 bases unmatched. This CDR3 region has 13 residues. CDR1 and CDR2 (germline): LNHDA, SQIVND (reference sequence).

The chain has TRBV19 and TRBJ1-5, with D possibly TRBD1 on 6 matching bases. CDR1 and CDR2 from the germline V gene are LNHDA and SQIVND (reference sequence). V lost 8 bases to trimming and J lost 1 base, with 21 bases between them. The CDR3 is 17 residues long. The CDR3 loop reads CASRNRGAGMSNQPQHF. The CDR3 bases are TGTGCCAGTCGAAACCGGGGGGCAGGGATGAGCAATCAGCCCCAGCATTTT.

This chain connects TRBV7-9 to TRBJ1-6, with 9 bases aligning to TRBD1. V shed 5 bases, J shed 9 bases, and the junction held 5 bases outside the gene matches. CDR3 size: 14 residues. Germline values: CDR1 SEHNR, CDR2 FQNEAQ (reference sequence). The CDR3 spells CASSLQGAFSPLHF. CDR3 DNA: TGTGCCAGCAGCCTACAGGGGGCCTTTTCACCCCTCCACTTT.

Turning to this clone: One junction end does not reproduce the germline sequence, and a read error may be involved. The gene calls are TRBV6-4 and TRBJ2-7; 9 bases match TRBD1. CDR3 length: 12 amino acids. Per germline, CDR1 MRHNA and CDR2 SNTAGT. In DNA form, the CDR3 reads TGTGCCAGCAGTGACCCCGGGACAGGGCCCCTCTTC. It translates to CASSDPGTGPLF.

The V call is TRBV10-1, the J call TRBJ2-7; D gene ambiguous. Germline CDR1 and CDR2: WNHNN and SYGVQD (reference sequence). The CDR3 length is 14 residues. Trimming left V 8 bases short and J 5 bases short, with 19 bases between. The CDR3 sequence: CASSQDSRLHEQYF. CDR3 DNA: TGCGCCAGCTCCCAAGATAGTCGTCTCCACGAGCAGTACTTC.

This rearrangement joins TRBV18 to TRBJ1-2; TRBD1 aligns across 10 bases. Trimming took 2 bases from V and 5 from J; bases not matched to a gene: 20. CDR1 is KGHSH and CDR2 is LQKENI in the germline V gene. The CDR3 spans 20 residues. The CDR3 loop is CASSPFKGQGPTRYPYGYTF. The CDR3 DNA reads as TGTGCCAGCTCACCATTCAAGGGACAGGGGCCCACAAGGTACCCTTATGGCTACACCTTC.

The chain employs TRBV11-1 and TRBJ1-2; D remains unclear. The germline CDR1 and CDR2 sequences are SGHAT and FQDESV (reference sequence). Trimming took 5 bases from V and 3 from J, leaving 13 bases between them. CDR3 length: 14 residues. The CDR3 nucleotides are TGTGCCAGCAGCCCCCCCCGGGAGTACTATGGCTACACCTTC. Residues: CASSPPREYYGYTF.